This TCR beta chain stems from a study of blood T cells in healthy people across ages. The CDR3 covers 13 residues. The V and J ends lost 5 bases and 11 bases respectively, with 18 bases between them. Ranging in age from about 6 to 100, the donors were healthy Caucasian individuals from Russia. Primers used in a second PCR of roughly 7 to 11 cycles were a sample-barcoded 5' primer and a J-beta primer mix. TCRdb re-called the 5' RACE reads with MiXCR, one entry per CDR3 protein. The sample carries about 720,000 distinct CDR3 sequences, over 20% recorded once. The TCR originated in a man between 65 and 85 years old in good health. The chain couples TRBV12-3 or TRBV12-4 to TRBJ1-2; a weak D match, TRBD1 (5 bases). Sequences were obtained from blood. The CDR3 DNA reads TGTGCCAGCAGTCTAGACGACAGAAGGGGTTACACCTTC. Translated, it gives CASSLDDRRGYTF.